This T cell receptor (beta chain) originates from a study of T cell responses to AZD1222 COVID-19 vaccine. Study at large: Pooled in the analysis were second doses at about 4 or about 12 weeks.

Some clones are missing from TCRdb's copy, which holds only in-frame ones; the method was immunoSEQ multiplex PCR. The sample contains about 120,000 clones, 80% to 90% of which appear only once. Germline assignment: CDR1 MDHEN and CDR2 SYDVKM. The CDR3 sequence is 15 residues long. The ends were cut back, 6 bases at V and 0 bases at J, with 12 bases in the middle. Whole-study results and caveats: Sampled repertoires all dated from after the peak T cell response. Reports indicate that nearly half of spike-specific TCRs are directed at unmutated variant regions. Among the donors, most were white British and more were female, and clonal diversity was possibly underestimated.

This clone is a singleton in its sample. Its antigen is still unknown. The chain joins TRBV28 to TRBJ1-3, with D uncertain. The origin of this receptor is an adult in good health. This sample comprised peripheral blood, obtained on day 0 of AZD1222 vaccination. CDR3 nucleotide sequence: TGTGCCAGCAGGGGAGGAGGTTCCTCTGGAAACACCATATATTTT. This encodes CASRGGGSSGNTIYF.